The 25 T cell receptor beta chains given below trace back to one sample, sequenced in a study of PD-L1 blockade in urothelial cancer. As for time point: peripheral blood 6 weeks after treatment start. Here immunoSEQ multiplex PCR was the method, and the copy in TCRdb shows in-frame clones only, minus some. The sample carries tens of thousands of clones, approximately 90% recorded once. The source was PBMCs, collected around atezolizumab (anti-PD-L1) treatment. The receptors originated from an elderly woman with urothelial cancer.

This clone appeared a single time. The J gene is TRBJ2-5, the V gene TRBV5-3; 10 bases map to TRBD2. TRBV5-3 has ORF status, its function being uncertain. The CDR3 contains 17 residues. V lost 3 bases, J lost 7 bases, and 15 bases stayed unmatched. CDR3 sequence reads: CARSSIPGLAPGRTQYF. The CDR3 DNA is TGTGCCAGAAGCTCGATTCCGGGACTAGCGCCCGGCAGGACCCAGTACTTC.

The chain employs TRBV6-1 and TRBJ1-5; D is unclear. The CDR3 has 16 residues. Germline-derived CDR1 and CDR2 are MNHNS and SASEGT. The V gene lost 0 bases and the J gene lost 1 base, with 10 bases spanning the gap. The CDR3 region has the DNA TGTGCCAGCAGTGAAGCGCGGGGTAGGAGCAATCAGCCCCAGCATTTT. Translated, it gives CASSEARGRSNQPQHF.

The V and J genes are TRBV9 and TRBJ2-2; 9 bases agree with TRBD1. The CDR3 loop spans 14 amino acids. Germline CDR1 SGDLS, CDR2 YYNGEE. J gave up 5 bases and V 5 bases, and 4 bases lay outside the gene matches. The CDR3 DNA is TGTGCCAGCAGTGGGACAGGGCGGACCGGGGAGCTGTTTTTT. This sequence encodes CASSGTGRTGELFF.

V and J are TRBV5-1 and TRBJ2-3; TRBD2 matches at 11 bases. The ends lost 5 bases at V and 4 bases at J; junction bases unmatched: 12. CDR3 length equals 17 residues. CDR1 is SGHRS, CDR2 YFSETQ, per germline. In DNA form, the CDR3 reads TGCGCCAGCAGTCCACTAAGGACTAGCGGGCCTGCAGATACGCAGTATTTT. This sequence encodes CASSPLRTSGPADTQYF.

V gene TRBV7-9 combines with J gene TRBJ2-2, with TRBD1 matching over 7 bases. The J segment lost 8 bases and the V segment lost 4 bases, leaving 7 bases of the junction unmatched. The CDR3 extends over 14 amino acids. Germline V gives CDR1 SEHNR, CDR2 FQNEAQ (reference sequence). The DNA of the CDR3 is TGTGCCAGCAGCTCCGCAGGGGGTCCGGGGGAGCTGTTTTTT. It yields the protein CASSSAGGPGELFF.

J is TRBJ1-1 and V is TRBV19, with 9 bases that match TRBD1. J was trimmed by 5 bases and V by 5 bases; bases with no gene match: 15. This CDR3 is 17 amino acids long. Germline V CDR1 and CDR2: LNHDA, SQIVND (reference sequence). The chain's CDR3 is CASSLGVGQGGETEAFF. CDR3 DNA: TGTGCCAGTAGTCTCGGCGTGGGACAGGGAGGGGAGACTGAAGCTTTCTTT.

The rearrangement uses TRBV11-2 and TRBJ1-5, with a possible D match to TRBD1 (5 bases). The CDR3 totals 16 residues. Between the trimmed V and J ends, which lost 5 bases and 4 bases, there was a span of 18 bases. Germline assignment: CDR1 SGHAT and CDR2 FQNNGV. The CDR3 DNA follows: TGTGCCAGCAGCGCCTTGGAGGGGAGCGTAAATCAGCCCCAGCATTTT. It is translated as CASSALEGSVNQPQHF.

The chain combines TRBV5-1 with TRBJ2-1; the D gene is possibly TRBD1 (5 bases). The ends were cut back, 5 bases at V and 3 bases at J, with 18 bases in the middle. Germline V gives CDR1 SGHRS, CDR2 YFSETQ. This CDR3 spans 16 amino acids. Here the CDR3 DNA reads TGCGCCAGCAGTCAGACAGCCGACCCCCTCTACAATGAGCAGTTCTTC. This gives the protein CASSQTADPLYNEQFF.

The V and J genes are TRBV5-1 and TRBJ2-2, with D possibly matching TRBD1 (6 bases). Trimming took off 2 bases at V and 6 bases at J, with 14 bases between the two ends. The germline V gene encodes CDR1 SGHRS and CDR2 YFSETQ. The CDR3 sequence is 15 residues long. CDR3 residues: CASSFNTDRSGELFF. The CDR3 DNA follows: TGCGCCAGCAGCTTCAATACCGACAGGTCCGGGGAGCTGTTTTTT.

A single count supports this clone. V gene TRBV10-2 combines with J gene TRBJ2-5; D ambiguous. Trimming stripped 3 bases from V and 4 bases from J, with 6 bases between. Germline loops: CDR1 WSHSY, CDR2 SAAADI. The CDR3 consists of 12 residues. The CDR3 nucleotides are TGCGCCAGCAGTGACCTAGTAGAGACCCAGTACTTC. It encodes CASSDLVETQYF.

V gene TRBV28 combines with J gene TRBJ1-5; D may be TRBD1 (5 bases). Germline-derived CDR1 and CDR2 are MDHEN and SYDVKM. Trimming removed 3 bases at V and 1 base at J, with 7 bases between. The CDR3 is made up of 14 amino acids. CDR3 nucleotide sequence: TGTGCCAGCAGTTTGCGACAGAGCAATCAGCCCCAGCATTTT. Translation gives CASSLRQSNQPQHF.

This chain uses TRBV5-1 with TRBJ2-5, with a possible D match to TRBD2 (6 bases). V was trimmed by 4 bases and J by 5 bases, leaving 9 bases between them. The germline V gene encodes CDR1 SGHRS and CDR2 YFSETQ. This CDR3 region has 12 residues. The CDR3, as DNA: TGCGCCAGCAGCGCGGGGTCGGAGACCCAGTACTTC. It translates to CASSAGSETQYF. The whole variable domain, remainder taken from reference TRBV5-1 and TRBJ2-5, is KAGVTQTPRYLIKTRGQQVTLSCSPISGHRSVSWYQQTPGQGLQFLFEYFSETQRNKGNFPGRFSGRQFSNSRSEMNVSTLELGDSALYLCASSAGSETQYFGPGTRLLVL.

This sequence joins TRBV19 and TRBJ1-1, with TRBD1 as a possible D gene (6 bases). V shed 3 bases and J shed 1 base, with 9 bases lying between them. This CDR3 is 14 amino acids long. Germline V gene lookup returns CDR1 LNHDA and CDR2 SQIVND (reference sequence). In DNA, the CDR3 is TGTGCCAGTAGTATGAGGGACAAGAACACTGAAGCTTTCTTT. This sequence encodes CASSMRDKNTEAFF.

The chain carries TRBV5-4 and TRBJ1-2; D is unclear. V dropped 1 base and J dropped 2 bases, with 12 bases sitting between them. The CDR3 runs 15 residues. Germline V gene data show CDR1 as SGHNT and CDR2 as YYREEE (reference sequence). This CDR3 reads CASSLSLNTNYGYTF. CDR3 bases: TGTGCCAGCAGCTTGAGTCTTAACACCAACTATGGCTACACCTTC. Full variable domain (missing parts from reference TRBV5-4 and TRBJ1-2): ETGVTQSPTHLIKTRGQQVTLRCSSQSGHNTVSWYQQALGQGPQFIFQYYREEENGRGNFPPRFSGLQFPNYSSELNVNALELDDSALYLCASSLSLNTNYGYTFGSGTRLTVV.

V gene TRBV27 combines with J gene TRBJ2-3, with 14 positions matching TRBD2. CDR3 length: 16 residues. With V trimmed by 3 bases and J by 6 bases, 5 bases remained unmatched. CDR1 MNHEY and CDR2 SMNVEV come from the germline V gene (reference sequence). This chain's CDR3 is CASSFQGLAGVDTQYF. The DNA for the CDR3 is TGTGCCAGCAGTTTCCAGGGACTAGCGGGAGTGGATACGCAGTATTTT.

The rearrangement joins TRBV27 to TRBJ2-1; the match to TRBD2 covers 9 bases. This CDR3 comprises 15 residues. The V gene's germline CDR1 is MNHEY and CDR2 SMNVEV (reference sequence). With V trimmed by 5 bases and J by 5 bases, 7 bases remained unmatched. The CDR3 nucleotides read TGTGCCAGCAGTCTTAGCGGGAGAGTGAACAATGAGCAGTTCTTC. Protein: CASSLSGRVNNEQFF.

This clone has more than one count but fewer than ten. This chain connects TRBV10-3 to TRBJ2-7, with 8 bases that match TRBD1. With V trimmed by 6 bases and J by 3 bases, 4 bases remained unmatched. Germline-derived CDR1 and CDR2 are ENHRY and SYGVKD. The CDR3 is made up of 13 amino acids. Written as DNA, the CDR3 is TGTGCCATCAGCGGTGGACAGGGCTACGAGCAGTACTTC. Protein sequence: CAISGGQGYEQYF.

V usage is TRBV5-1 and J usage is TRBJ1-1; D call uncertain. The germline V gene has CDR1 SGHRS and CDR2 YFSETQ. The CDR3 extends over 13 amino acids. V was trimmed by 4 bases and J by 2 bases, leaving 9 bases between them. The CDR3 reads CASSRVVNTEAFF. CDR3 DNA: TGCGCCAGCAGCCGGGTTGTTAACACTGAAGCTTTCTTT. The variable domain in full, completed from reference TRBV5-1 and TRBJ1-1, reads KAGVTQTPRYLIKTRGQQVTLSCSPISGHRSVSWYQQTPGQGLQFLFEYFSETQRNKGNFPGRFSGRQFSNSRSEMNVSTLELGDSALYLCASSRVVNTEAFFGQGTRLTVV.

This clone came up once. V is TRBV7-2 and J is TRBJ1-1, with TRBD1 matching over 10 bases. V dropped 5 bases and J dropped 3; count of bases not matched to a gene: 6. The CDR3 runs to 15 residues. Germline CDR1 is SGHTA and CDR2 is FQGNSA. CDR3 coding DNA: TGTGCCAGCAGCCTGACAGGGGGCGTGGACACTGAAGCTTTCTTT. Translated, it gives CASSLTGGVDTEAFF.

In this sample, this clone turned up a few times. This rearrangement joins TRBV6-1 to TRBJ1-5; perhaps TRBD1 as D (5 bases). Germline assignment: CDR1 MNHNS and CDR2 SASEGT. Trimming removed 0 bases from V and 2 bases from J, with 11 bases in between. The CDR3 consists of 16 residues. CDR3 coding DNA: TGTGCCAGCAGTGAAGCTCAGGGAATCGGCAATCAGCCCCAGCATTTT. Translating it yields CASSEAQGIGNQPQHF.

J is TRBJ2-3 and V is TRBV28; 14 bases align to TRBD2. The CDR3 spans 18 residues. From germline, CDR1 is MDHEN and CDR2 SYDVKM. Trimming took 4 bases from V and 2 from J; bases not matched to a gene: 8. The CDR3 spells CASSSMGLAGESTDTQYF. The DNA for the CDR3 is TGTGCCAGCAGTTCCATGGGACTAGCGGGAGAGTCCACAGATACGCAGTATTTT.

V usage is TRBV7-8 and J usage is TRBJ1-2; D remains unclear. V shed 5 bases and J shed 3 bases, with 7 bases lying between them. The V gene's germline CDR1 is SGHVS and CDR2 FQNEAQ. The CDR3 has 12 residues. The CDR3 here is CASSNRDYGYTF. The CDR3 DNA reads as TGTGCCAGCAGCAACCGGGACTATGGCTACACCTTC.

The chain uses TRBV11-2 and TRBJ2-7; 7 positions match TRBD1. Germline-derived CDR1 and CDR2 are SGHAT and FQNNGV. The CDR3 consists of 13 residues. J was trimmed by 4 bases and V by 6 bases; bases with no gene match: 6. In DNA, the CDR3 is TGTGCCAGCAGGGTCACAGGGGCGTACGAGCAGTACTTC. It is translated as CASRVTGAYEQYF.

The gene calls are TRBV5-1 and TRBJ2-3; 8 bases map to TRBD2. Germline trimming cut 0 bases from V and 3 bases from J; bases unmatched to any gene: 3. Looked up from germline, CDR1 is SGHRS and CDR2 is YFSETQ. CDR3 length: 15 amino acids. The CDR3: CASSLAGRVTDTQYF. DNA for the CDR3: TGCGCCAGCAGCTTGGCCGGGAGGGTGACAGATACGCAGTATTTT.

The V and J genes are TRBV28 and TRBJ1-1, with D maybe TRBD1 (5 bases). The CDR3 runs 14 residues. V dropped 7 bases and J dropped 10 bases, with 22 bases sitting between them. The germline V gene has CDR1 MDHEN and CDR2 SYDVKM. Here the CDR3 reads CASIPSRPGVGAFF. The DNA of the CDR3 is TGTGCCAGCATCCCAAGCCGGCCGGGGGTTGGAGCTTTCTTT. The whole variable domain, remainder taken from reference TRBV28 and TRBJ1-1, is DVKVTQSSRYLVKRTGEKVFLECVQDMDHENMFWYRQDPGLGLRLIYFSYDVKMKEKGDIPEGYSVSREKKERFSLILESASTNQTSMYLCASIPSRPGVGAFFGQGTRLTVV.